This T cell receptor (beta chain) appears in the sequencing data of a study of blood T cell repertoires in COVID-19. Study background: Material from acute and convalescent COVID-19 was sourced from the United States, Italy and Spain. From T cells, B-cell-depleted T cells, or PBMCs came the material, which was cDNA or gDNA.

In the original processing: Reference gene primer amplification gave nucleated cell count estimates. Produced via immunoSEQ multiplex PCR; TCRdb's table is partial and in-frame only. The DNA gave D and trimming, while V, J and clone size come from that table. Of about 210,000 clones in the sample, 83% are singletons; the top ten hold 2.5% to 3%. J lost 10 bases, V lost 4 bases, and 19 bases had no gene match. The CDR3 spans 16 residues. Germline CDR1 SQVTM, CDR2 ANQGSEA. This TCR was recovered from a woman between 40 and 50 years old with active or convalescent COVID-19. J is TRBJ1-1 and V is TRBV29-1; 9 bases align to TRBD1. Sequenced input: peripheral blood. The DNA of the CDR3 is TGCAGCGTTGCAGTACCCCCCGGACAGGGGCTTAAGGGAGCTTTCTTT. As protein: CSVAVPPGQGLKGAFF.